The 14 T cell receptor beta chains presented below share a single source sample, sequenced in a study of CD8 T cells in ankylosing spondylitis. Via MiXCR, TCRdb re-called the 5' RACE reads, giving one row per CDR3 protein. The table lists about 250,000 distinct CDR3 sequences, approximately 8.4% of them singletons. Sequenced sample: blood, either unsorted or a sorted T cell fraction (not recorded which). The receptors stem from a female donor with ankylosing spondylitis or in good health (not recorded which).

Many counts were recorded for this clonotype. This chain links TRBV20-1 with TRBJ2-1; perhaps TRBD2 as D (5 bases). Trimming pared 3 bases from V and 9 bases from J, leaving 12 bases between. The germline V gene has CDR1 DFQATT and CDR2 SNEGSKA (reference sequence). The CDR3 is 12 amino acids. The CDR3 loop reads CSASQLTSEQFF. DNA for the CDR3: TGCAGTGCTAGTCAGCTAACTAGTGAGCAGTTCTTC.

This clonotype was seen repeatedly, ten times or more. The chain uses TRBV5-4 and TRBJ1-3; no clear D gene. The CDR3 covers 14 residues. Trimming left V 2 bases short and J 3 bases short, with 9 bases between. Looked up from germline, CDR1 is SGHNT and CDR2 is YYREEE (reference sequence). The CDR3 loop reads CASSFYGVGNTIYF. The CDR3 DNA reads as TGTGCCAGCAGCTTTTATGGGGTTGGAAACACCATATATTTT.

This clonotype was picked up many times. This chain uses TRBV6-1 with TRBJ2-2; D not resolved. Between the trimmed V and J ends, which lost 10 bases and 5 bases, there was a span of 17 bases. The CDR3 has 14 residues. Germline V CDR1 and CDR2: MNHNS, SASEGT. CDR3 sequence (DNA): TGTGCCACCTCGACACACCTTAGGACCGGGGAGCTGTTTTTT. This codes for CATSTHLRTGELFF.

This clonotype was found a few times. The V call is TRBV7-9, the J call TRBJ2-5, with unresolved D. Germline V CDR1 and CDR2: SEHNR, FQNEAQ (reference sequence). CDR3 length: 13 amino acids. Deletions cut 3 bases from V and 5 bases from J, with 10 bases between. CDR3 nucleotides: TGTGCCAGCAGCTTTTTGGAATACGAGACCCAGTACTTC. Translated, it gives CASSFLEYETQYF. Looking up the rest from reference TRBV7-9 and TRBJ2-5 gives the full variable domain: DTGVSQNPRHKITKRGQNVTFRCDPISEHNRLYWYRQTLGQGPEFLTYFQNEAQLEKSRLLSDRFSAERPKGSFSTLEIQRTEQGDSAMYLCASSFLEYETQYFGPGTRLLVL.

There are many counts of this clonotype. The rearrangement uses TRBV6-1 and TRBJ1-2; 8 bases line up with TRBD1. The CDR3 is made up of 14 amino acids. Germline V CDR1 and CDR2: MNHNS, SASEGT. Trimming removed 7 bases from V and 7 bases from J; junction bases left unmatched: 11. This CDR3 is CASMGGRGQGGYTF. CDR3 nucleotide sequence: TGTGCCAGCATGGGGGGCAGGGGGCAGGGTGGCTACACCTTC.

This clonotype was seen ten or more times. V is TRBV3-1 and J is TRBJ2-1; TRBD1 is a possible D gene (6 bases). Looked up from germline, CDR1 is LGHDT and CDR2 is YNNKEL (reference sequence). V was clipped by 0 bases and J by 9 bases, with 6 bases between them. The CDR3 is 12 amino acids. CDR3 protein: CASSQDRGEQFF. The CDR3 DNA reads as TGTGCCAGCAGCCAAGACAGGGGTGAGCAGTTCTTC.

This clonotype has a count of ten or more. The genes are TRBV30 and TRBJ1-5; tentative D call: TRBD1 (6 bases). The CDR3 contains 16 residues. Germline V CDR1 and CDR2: GTSNPN, SVGIG (reference sequence). V lost 3 bases, J lost 3 bases, and 18 bases lay in between. CDR3 in DNA: TGTGCCTGGAGCCCCCGAGGGGGACTGATCAATCAGCCCCAGCATTTT. This codes for CAWSPRGGLINQPQHF.

Details on this clonotype: A read error may explain this, as a much larger clone is one base away. CDR3 region: CCALPSGSRPHNEQFF. The DNA for the CDR3 is TGCTGTGCACTACCCTCGGGATCCCGGCCCCACAATGAGCAGTTCTTC. The genes are TRBV20-1 and TRBJ2-1; D is perhaps TRBD2 (5 bases). From germline, CDR1 is DFQATT and CDR2 SNEGSKA (reference sequence). The CDR3 runs 16 residues.

This clonotype was seen more than once but under ten times. V and J are TRBV24-1 and TRBJ2-1, with 11 bases identical to TRBD2. The CDR3 covers 15 residues. Germline V gene data show CDR1 as KGHDR and CDR2 as SFDVKD. V lost 4 bases to trimming and J lost 7 bases; unmatched junction nucleotides: 5. The CDR3 protein is CATSERLAGLNEQFF. Here the CDR3 DNA reads TGTGCCACCAGTGAGAGACTAGCGGGATTGAATGAGCAGTTCTTC.

This chain connects TRBV7-2 to TRBJ2-3, with a tentative D call TRBD2 (6 bases). Germline V CDR1 and CDR2: SGHTA, FQGNSA. The CDR3 has 16 residues. Trimming took off 2 bases at V and 6 bases at J, with 18 bases between the two ends. The CDR3, as DNA: TGTGCCAGCAGCTTATGGCGCGGAGGGGATGGGGATACGCAGTATTTT. Amino acids: CASSLWRGGDGDTQYF.

This clonotype was seen many times. The rearrangement uses TRBV4-2 and TRBJ1-4; no clear D. Germline lookup yields CDR1 LGHNA and CDR2 YNFKEQ. The CDR3 has 14 amino acids. Trimming pared 3 bases from V and 8 bases from J, leaving 13 bases between. CDR3 bases: TGTGCCAGCAGCCATGACGGGCCTCGGGAAAAACTGTTTTTT. It yields the protein CASSHDGPREKLFF.

This clonotype was seen many times. This chain uses TRBV4-1 with TRBJ1-1, with D possibly TRBD1 on 5 matching bases. The CDR3 is 13 amino acids. Looked up from germline, CDR1 is MGHRA and CDR2 is YSYEKL. V was trimmed by 1 base and J by 5 bases, leaving 8 bases between them. The CDR3 bases are TGCGCCAGCAGCCAAGTAGGGGTGACTGAAGCTTTCTTT. This sequence encodes CASSQVGVTEAFF.

Many counts were recorded for this clonotype. The junction departs from germline at one end; a sequencing error may be responsible. The V call is TRBV6-2 or TRBV6-3, the J call TRBJ2-1; the D call may be TRBD1 or TRBD2 (5 bases each). CDR1 is MNHEY, CDR2 SVGEGT, per germline. The CDR3 length is 15 residues. As DNA, the CDR3 is TGTGCCAGCAGTCAGGGACGGGCCCCCTACAATGAGCAGTCCTTC. Translating it yields CASSQGRAPYNEQSF.

This clonotype was recorded at least ten times. The V gene is TRBV5-1, the J gene TRBJ1-5; TRBD1 is a possible D gene (5 bases). The CDR3 contains 19 residues. V was trimmed by 2 bases and J by 4 bases, leaving 25 bases between them. Per germline, CDR1 SGHRS and CDR2 YFSETQ. CDR3 residues: CASSFIGGRILSRNQPQHF. CDR3 coding DNA: TGCGCCAGCAGCTTTATTGGGGGGAGGATTTTATCTCGGAATCAGCCCCAGCATTTT. The full variable domain, in which reference TRBV5-1 and TRBJ1-5 provide the parts outside the CDR3, is KAGVTQTPRYLIKTRGQQVTLSCSPISGHRSVSWYQQTPGQGLQFLFEYFSETQRNKGNFPGRFSGRQFSNSRSEMNVSTLELGDSALYLCASSFIGGRILSRNQPQHFGDGTRLSIL.